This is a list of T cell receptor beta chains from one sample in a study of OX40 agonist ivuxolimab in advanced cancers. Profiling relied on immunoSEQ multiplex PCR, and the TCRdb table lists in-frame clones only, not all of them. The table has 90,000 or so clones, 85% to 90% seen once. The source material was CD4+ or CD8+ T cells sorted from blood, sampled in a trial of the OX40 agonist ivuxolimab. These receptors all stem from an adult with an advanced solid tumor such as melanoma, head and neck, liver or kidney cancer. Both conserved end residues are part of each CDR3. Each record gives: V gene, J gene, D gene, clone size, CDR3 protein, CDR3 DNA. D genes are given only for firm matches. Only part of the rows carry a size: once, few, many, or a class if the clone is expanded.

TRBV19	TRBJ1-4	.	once	CASSWGLGTNEKLFF	TGTGCCAGTAGCTGGGGCCTAGGGACTAATGAAAAACTGTTTTTT
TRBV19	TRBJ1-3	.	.	CASTTVSGNTIYF	TGTGCCAGTACGACCGTCTCTGGAAACACCATATATTTT
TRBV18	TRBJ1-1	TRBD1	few	CASSQGQASVNTEAFF	TGTGCCAGCTCACAGGGACAGGCTTCGGTGAACACTGAAGCTTTCTTT
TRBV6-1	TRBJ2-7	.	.	CASSEKDSLQYF	TGTGCCAGCAGTGAAAAGGACAGTTTGCAGTACTTC
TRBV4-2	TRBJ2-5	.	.	CASSRESIQETQYF	TGTGCCAGCAGCCGCGAAAGTATACAAGAGACCCAGTACTTC
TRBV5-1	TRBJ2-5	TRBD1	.	CASSSGQGDSQETQYF	TGCGCCAGCAGCTCTGGACAGGGGGACTCCCAAGAGACCCAGTACTTC
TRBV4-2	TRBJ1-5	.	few	CASSQRAGDQPQHF	TGTGCCAGCAGCCAACGGGCGGGAGATCAGCCCCAGCATTTT
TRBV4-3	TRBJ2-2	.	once	CASSQENGELFF	TGCGCCAGCAGCCAAGAAAACGGGGAGCTGTTTTTT
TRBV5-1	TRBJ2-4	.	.	CASSTEAGDRRGRNIQYF	TGCGCCAGCAGCACGGAAGCAGGGGATCGGCGGGGCAGAAACATTCAGTACTTC
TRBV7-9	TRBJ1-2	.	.	CASSLGWGAPKAPTYGYTF	TGTGCCAGCAGCTTAGGTTGGGGAGCCCCTAAGGCTCCAACTTATGGCTACACCTTC
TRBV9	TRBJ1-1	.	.	CASSVLSGQNTEAFF	TGTGCCAGCAGCGTATTGTCGGGACAGAACACTGAAGCTTTCTTT
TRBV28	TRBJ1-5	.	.	CASSGGNQPQHF	TGTGCCAGCTCCGGGGGCAATCAGCCCCAGCATTTT
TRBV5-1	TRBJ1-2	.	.	CASSNGQSVYGYTF	TGCGCCAGCAGCAACGGACAGTCCGTCTATGGCTACACCTTC
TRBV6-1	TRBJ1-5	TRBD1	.	CASSEDRGNQPQHF	TGTGCCAGCAGTGAGGACAGGGGGAATCAGCCCCAGCATTTT
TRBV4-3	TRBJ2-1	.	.	CASRGSYNEQFF	TGCGCCTCCCGGGGATCCTACAATGAGCAGTTCTTC
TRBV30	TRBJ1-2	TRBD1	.	CAWSESPKGALGGYTF	TGTGCCTGGAGTGAATCCCCTAAGGGGGCGCTGGGTGGCTACACCTTC
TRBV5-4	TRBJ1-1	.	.	CASSPRGMNTEAFF	TGTGCCAGCAGCCCTCGGGGGATGAACACTGAAGCTTTCTTT
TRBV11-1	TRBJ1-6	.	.	CASSLEPDSPLHF	TGTGCCAGCAGCTTAGAGCCGGATTCACCCCTCCACTTT
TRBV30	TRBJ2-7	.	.	CAWSVAVSYEQYF	TGTGCCTGGAGTGTAGCTGTTTCCTACGAGCAGTACTTC
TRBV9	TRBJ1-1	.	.	CASSVMNTEAFF	TGTGCCAGCAGCGTTATGAACACTGAAGCTTTCTTT
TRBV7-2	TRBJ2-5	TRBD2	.	CASSPRLALKTQYF	TGTGCCAGCAGCCCCCGACTAGCGTTAAAGACCCAGTACTTC
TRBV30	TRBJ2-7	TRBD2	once	CAWGLGLAGTYEQYF	TGTGCCTGGGGACTCGGACTAGCGGGAACCTACGAGCAGTACTTC
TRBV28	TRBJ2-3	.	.	CASSLSTRTDTQYF	TGTGCCAGCAGTTTATCCACCCGCACAGATACGCAGTATTTT
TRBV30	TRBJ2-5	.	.	CAWSVRGPSTQYF	TGTGCCTGGAGTGTACGAGGGCCCTCGACCCAGTACTTC
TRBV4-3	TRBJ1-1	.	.	CASSQDPQTEAFF	TGCGCCAGCAGCCAAGATCCCCAGACTGAAGCTTTCTTT
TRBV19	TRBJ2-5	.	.	CASSIGGETQYF	TGTGCCAGTAGTATAGGGGGGGAGACCCAGTACTTC
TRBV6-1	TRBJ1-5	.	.	CASATVGHLNQPQHF	TGTGCCAGCGCAACCGTGGGACACCTAAATCAGCCCCAGCATTTT
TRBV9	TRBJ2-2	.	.	CASSVSSGTTGELFF	TGTGCCAGCAGCGTTTCGTCCGGGACGACGGGGGAGCTGTTTTTT
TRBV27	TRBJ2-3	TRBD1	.	CASSRGTDTQYF	TGTGCCAGCAGCAGGGGGACAGATACGCAGTATTTT
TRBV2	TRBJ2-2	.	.	CALGELNTGELFF	TGTGCCCTCGGGGAGTTGAACACCGGGGAGCTGTTTTTT
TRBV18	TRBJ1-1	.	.	CASSPTRGLPNTEAFF	TGTGCCAGCTCACCAACGCGGGGACTCCCGAACACTGAAGCTTTCTTT
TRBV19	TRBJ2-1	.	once	CASSILGLYNEQFF	TGTGCCAGTAGTATCTTAGGCCTTTACAATGAGCAGTTCTTC
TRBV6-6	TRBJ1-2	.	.	CASSLGEGDGYTF	TGTGCCAGCAGTTTGGGGGAGGGAGATGGCTACACCTTC
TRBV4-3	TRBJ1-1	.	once	CASSRGGLRGTEAFF	TGCGCCAGCAGCCGGGGGGGGCTGAGGGGTACTGAAGCTTTCTTT
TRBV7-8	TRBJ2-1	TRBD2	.	CASSSGLAGGIEQFF	TGTGCCAGCAGCTCGGGACTAGCGGGAGGAATTGAGCAGTTCTTC
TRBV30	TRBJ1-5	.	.	CAWSPRSNQPQHF	TGTGCCTGGAGTCCGAGGTCAAATCAGCCCCAGCATTTT
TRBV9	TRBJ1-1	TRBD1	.	CASSVGILGQGGNTEAFF	TGTGCCAGCAGCGTAGGAATCTTGGGACAGGGGGGGAACACTGAAGCTTTCTTT
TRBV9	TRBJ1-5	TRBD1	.	CASSIDRGDQPQHF	TGTGCCAGCAGCATAGACAGGGGTGATCAGCCCCAGCATTTT
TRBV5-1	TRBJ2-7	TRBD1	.	CASSPRQGSSYEQYF	TGCGCCAGCAGCCCTAGACAGGGTTCCTCCTACGAGCAGTACTTC
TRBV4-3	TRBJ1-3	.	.	CASSQGSDSGNTIYF	TGCGCCAGCAGCCAGGGATCGGACTCTGGAAACACCATATATTTT
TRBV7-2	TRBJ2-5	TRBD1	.	CASSTGTARRETQYF	TGTGCCAGCAGCACCGGGACAGCGCGGCGAGAGACCCAGTACTTC
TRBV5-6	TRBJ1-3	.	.	CASSFRAGNTIYF	TGTGCCAGCAGCTTCAGGGCTGGAAACACCATATATTTT
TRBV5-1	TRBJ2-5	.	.	CASSVHKPETQYF	TGCGCCAGCAGCGTTCACAAACCCGAGACCCAGTACTTC
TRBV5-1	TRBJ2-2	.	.	CASSFRDTGELFF	TGCGCCAGCAGCTTTAGGGACACCGGGGAGCTGTTTTTT
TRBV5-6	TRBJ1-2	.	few	CASSPTTGNGGYTF	TGTGCCAGCAGCCCCACTACAGGGAACGGTGGCTACACCTTC
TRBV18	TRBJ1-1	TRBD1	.	CASSPQTVGTQGGTYEAFF	TGTGCCAGCTCACCTCAAACCGTGGGTACACAGGGGGGCACCTATGAAGCTTTCTTT
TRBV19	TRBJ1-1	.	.	CASSIGRRGNTEAFF	TGTGCCAGTAGTATAGGACGGAGGGGGAACACTGAAGCTTTCTTT
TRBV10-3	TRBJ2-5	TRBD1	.	CAIGTGKETQYF	TGTGCCATTGGGACAGGGAAGGAGACCCAGTACTTC
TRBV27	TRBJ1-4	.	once	CASSLSDGRNEKLFF	TGTGCCAGCAGTTTATCGGACGGCCGTAATGAAAAACTGTTTTTT
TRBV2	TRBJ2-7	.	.	CASSGGYSYEQYF	TGTGCCAGCAGTGGGGGATACTCCTACGAGCAGTACTTC
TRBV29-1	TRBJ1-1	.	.	CSALATNTEAFF	TGCAGCGCCCTGGCGACGAACACTGAAGCTTTCTTT
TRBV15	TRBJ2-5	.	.	CATSRPGTVEQETQYF	TGTGCCACCAGCAGACCCGGGACGGTAGAGCAAGAGACCCAGTACTTC
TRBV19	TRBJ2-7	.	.	CASSMNAGQSYEQYF	TGTGCCAGTAGTATGAACGCGGGACAGTCCTACGAGCAGTACTTC
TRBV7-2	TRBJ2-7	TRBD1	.	CASSLGGQGFNYEQYF	TGTGCCAGCAGCTTAGGCGGACAGGGATTTAACTACGAGCAGTACTTC
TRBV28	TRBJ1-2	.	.	CASSSNPIVSAYGYTF	TGTGCCAGCAGTTCCAACCCTATCGTATCGGCGTATGGCTACACCTTC